This T cell receptor (beta chain) was observed in a study of cytomegalovirus exposure and HLA in healthy donors. Findings and limits, study-wide: Earlier analysis found most TCR beta V segments productive about 90% or about 30% of the time.

Healthy people donating bone marrow made up the donors. The PCR was carried out with 60 Vbeta primers and 13 Jbeta primers. Profiled with immunoSEQ multiplex PCR; TCRdb holds only in-frame clones, not every one. The data contain around 100,000 clones, about three quarters of them singletons. This CDR3 comprises 12 residues. Germline V gene sequence: CDR1 MDHEN, CDR2 SYDVKM. V was clipped by 2 bases and J by 7 bases, with 9 bases between them. Notes on this clone: Its target is unknown.

The clonotype comes from a woman in her thirties or forties in good health and CMV-seropositive. The sequencing sample was made of PBMCs. The chain recombines TRBV28 with TRBJ2-7, with unresolved D. The CDR3 sequence is CASSLPLFEQYF. The CDR3 nucleotides are TGTGCCAGCAGTTTACCCCTTTTTGAGCAGTACTTC.